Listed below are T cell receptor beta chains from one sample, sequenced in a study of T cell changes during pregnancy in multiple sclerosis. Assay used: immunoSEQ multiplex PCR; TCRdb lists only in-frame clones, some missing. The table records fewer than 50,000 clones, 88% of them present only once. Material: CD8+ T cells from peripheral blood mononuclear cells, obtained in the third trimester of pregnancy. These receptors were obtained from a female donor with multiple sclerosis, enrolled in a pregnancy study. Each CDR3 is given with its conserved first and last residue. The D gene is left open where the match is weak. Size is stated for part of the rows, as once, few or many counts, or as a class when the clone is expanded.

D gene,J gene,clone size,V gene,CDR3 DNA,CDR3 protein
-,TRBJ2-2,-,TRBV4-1,TGCGCCAGCAGCCAAGGGCACACGGAGCTGTTTTTT,CASSQGHTELFF
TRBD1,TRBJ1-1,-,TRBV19,TGTGCCAGTAGTATGGGACAGGGCACTGAAGCTTTCTTT,CASSMGQGTEAFF
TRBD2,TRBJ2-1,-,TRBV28,TGTGCCAGCAGTTTATACGGGGGGGCCCCCTACAATGAGCAGTTCTTC,CASSLYGGAPYNEQFF
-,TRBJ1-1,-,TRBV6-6,TGTGCCAGCAGTCACGAATATATTGAGACTGAAGCTTTCTTT,CASSHEYIETEAFF
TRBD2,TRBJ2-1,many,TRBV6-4,TGTGCCAGCAGTGACGCGGGGGGCTCCTACAATGAGCAGTTCTTC,CASSDAGGSYNEQFF
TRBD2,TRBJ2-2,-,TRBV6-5,TGTGCCAGCAGCTCCGGACTAGCGAACACCGGGGAGCTGTTTTTT,CASSSGLANTGELFF
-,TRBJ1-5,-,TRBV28,TGTGCCAGCTCACTGGGGGGGGTTGAGGGTGAGCCCCAGCATTTT,CASSLGGVEGEPQHF
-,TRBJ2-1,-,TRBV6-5,TGTGCCAGCAGTTACTCCCTCTTCGCCTACAATGAGCAGTTCTTC,CASSYSLFAYNEQFF
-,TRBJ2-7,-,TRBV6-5,TGTGCCAGCAGTTACTCGGGCCACCCCTACGAGCAGTACTTC,CASSYSGHPYEQYF
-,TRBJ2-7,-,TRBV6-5,TGTGCCAGCACCAAACTACCAGGGCCGAATCACGAGCAGTACTTC,CASTKLPGPNHEQYF
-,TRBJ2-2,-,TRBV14,TGTGCCAGCAGCCAAACCGGACAGCTAATGAACACCGGGGAGCTGTTTTTT,CASSQTGQLMNTGELFF
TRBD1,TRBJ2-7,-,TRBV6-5,TGTGCCAGCAGTCCTCAGACAGGGGCTGCCGAGCAGTACTTC,CASSPQTGAAEQYF
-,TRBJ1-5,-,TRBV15,TGTGCCACCAGCAGAGTTCTGTCGGGGGTCCGCCCGGCTCTCCCAGATCAGCCCCAGCATTTT,CATSRVLSGVRPALPDQPQHF
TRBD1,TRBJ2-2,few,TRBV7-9,TGTGCCAGCAGCTCCCGTAAACAGGGGGCGACCGGGGAGCTGTTTTTT,CASSSRKQGATGELFF
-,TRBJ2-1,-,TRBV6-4,TGTGCCAGCAGTGACAGCTGGAGCTCCTACAATGAGCAGTTCTTC,CASSDSWSSYNEQFF
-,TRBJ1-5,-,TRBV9,TGTGCCAGCAGCGTAGCGGACAACTATCAGCCCCAGCATTTT,CASSVADNYQPQHF
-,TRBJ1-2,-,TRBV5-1,TGCGCCAGCAGCTTGGTTAGGGGATCAAACTATGGCTACACCTTC,CASSLVRGSNYGYTF
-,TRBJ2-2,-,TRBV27,TGTGCCAGCAGCTACCTCTCGCTCACCGGGGAGCTGTTTTTT,CASSYLSLTGELFF
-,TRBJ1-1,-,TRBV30,TGTGCCTGGACGACGACTTTTGAGACAGGTGAAGCTTTCTTT,CAWTTTFETGEAFF
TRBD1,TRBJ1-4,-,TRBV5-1,TGCGCCAGCAGCTTGGGTTCTGCACAGGGGGTTGAAAAACTGTTTTTT,CASSLGSAQGVEKLFF
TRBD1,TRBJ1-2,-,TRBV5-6,TGTGCCAGCAGCTTGGGAGGGACAGGGCTCTATGGCTACACCTTC,CASSLGGTGLYGYTF
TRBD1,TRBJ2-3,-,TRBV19,TGTGCCAGTAGTACCTACCATGTCCCGGGACAGGGGGCGAAAAGCACAGATACGCAGTATTTT,CASSTYHVPGQGAKSTDTQYF
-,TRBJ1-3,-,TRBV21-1,TGTGCCACCCCAGGGGCAGGATGCACCATATATTTT,CATPGAGCTIYF
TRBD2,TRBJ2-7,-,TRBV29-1,TGCGCGGGGGGGGGAGCCTACGAGCAGTACTTC,CAGGGAYEQYF
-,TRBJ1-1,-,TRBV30,TGTGCCTGGGGACGGGAAAGTGAAGCTTTCTTT,CAWGRESEAFF
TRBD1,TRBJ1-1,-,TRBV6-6,TGTGCCAGCAGTACCGGACAGGGTCGGAACACTGAAGCTTTCTTT,CASSTGQGRNTEAFF
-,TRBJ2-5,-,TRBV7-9,TGTGCCAGCAGCTCACCGGTTGCGGGGAGATTTCAAGAGACCCAGTACTTC,CASSSPVAGRFQETQYF
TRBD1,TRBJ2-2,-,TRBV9,TGTGCCAGCAGTCGACTACAGGGGGCTGTCACCGGGGAGCTGTTTTTT,CASSRLQGAVTGELFF
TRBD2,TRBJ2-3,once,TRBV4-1,TGCGCCAGCAGAGCCGGGACTAGCACAGGGGTAGGTACGCAGTATTTT,CASRAGTSTGVGTQYF
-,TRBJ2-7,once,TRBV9,TGTGCCAGCAGCGTAGGACAGGATCTGGCCTACGAGCAGTACTTC,CASSVGQDLAYEQYF
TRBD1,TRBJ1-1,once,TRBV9,TGTGCCAGCAGCGGGGACAGCCCGAACACTGAAGCTTTCTTT,CASSGDSPNTEAFF
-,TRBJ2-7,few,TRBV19,TGTGCCAGTAGTACGGACAACTACGAGCAGTACTTC,CASSTDNYEQYF
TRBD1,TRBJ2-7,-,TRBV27,TGTGCCAGCAGTCTCGACAGGGACCACGAGCAGTACTTC,CASSLDRDHEQYF
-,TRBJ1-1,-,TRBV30,TGTGCCTGGAGTCCGAGCCCCCCGGAAGCTTTCTTT,CAWSPSPPEAFF
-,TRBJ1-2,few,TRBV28,TGTGCCAGCAGTTTCTCAGGGGCGGGCGAGGGCTACACCTTC,CASSFSGAGEGYTF
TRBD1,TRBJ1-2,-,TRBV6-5,TGTGCCAGCAGTTCGGAGTACAGGGGGTATGGCTACACCTTC,CASSSEYRGYGYTF
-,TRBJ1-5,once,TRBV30,TGTGCCTGGAGTGTAATGTCAGGCGCGAATCAGCCCCAGCATTTT,CAWSVMSGANQPQHF
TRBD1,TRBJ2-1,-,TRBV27,TGTGCCAGCAGTCAACTGGGGTGGGGACAGGGGGGCAATGAGCAGTTCTTC,CASSQLGWGQGGNEQFF
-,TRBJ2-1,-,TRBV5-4,TGTGCCAGCAGCTTGTACGGTGATGAGCAGTTCTTC,CASSLYGDEQFF
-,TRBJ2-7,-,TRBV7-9,TGTGCCAGCAGCTTCCAGGGGTACGAGCAGTACTTC,CASSFQGYEQYF